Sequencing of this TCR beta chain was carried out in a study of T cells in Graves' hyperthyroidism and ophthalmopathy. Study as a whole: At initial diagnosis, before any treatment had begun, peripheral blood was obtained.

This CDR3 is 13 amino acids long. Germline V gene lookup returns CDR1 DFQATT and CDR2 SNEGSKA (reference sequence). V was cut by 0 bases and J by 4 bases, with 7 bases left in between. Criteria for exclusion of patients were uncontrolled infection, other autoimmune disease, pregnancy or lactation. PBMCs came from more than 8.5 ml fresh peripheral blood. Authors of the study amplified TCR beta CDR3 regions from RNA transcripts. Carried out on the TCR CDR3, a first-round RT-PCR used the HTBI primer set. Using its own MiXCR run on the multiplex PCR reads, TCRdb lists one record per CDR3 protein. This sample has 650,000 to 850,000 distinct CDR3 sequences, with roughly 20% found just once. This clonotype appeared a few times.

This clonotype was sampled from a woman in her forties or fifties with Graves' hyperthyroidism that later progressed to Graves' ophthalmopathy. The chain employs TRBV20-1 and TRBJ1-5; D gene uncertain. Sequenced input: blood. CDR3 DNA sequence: TGCAGTGCTAGAGATGGACGAAATCAGCCCCAGCATTTT. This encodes CSARDGRNQPQHF.